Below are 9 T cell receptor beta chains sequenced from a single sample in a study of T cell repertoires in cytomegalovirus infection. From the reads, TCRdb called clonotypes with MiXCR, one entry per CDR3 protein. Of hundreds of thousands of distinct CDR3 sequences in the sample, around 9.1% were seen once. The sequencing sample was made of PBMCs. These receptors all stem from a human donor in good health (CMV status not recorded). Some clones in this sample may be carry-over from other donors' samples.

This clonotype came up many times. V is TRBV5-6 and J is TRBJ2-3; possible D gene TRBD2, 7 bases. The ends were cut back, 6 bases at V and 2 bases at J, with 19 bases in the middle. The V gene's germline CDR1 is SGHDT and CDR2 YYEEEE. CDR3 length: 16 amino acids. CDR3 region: CASTLGGARLTDTQYF. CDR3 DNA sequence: TGTGCCAGCACCCTTGGGGGGGCCAGACTCACAGATACGCAGTATTTT.

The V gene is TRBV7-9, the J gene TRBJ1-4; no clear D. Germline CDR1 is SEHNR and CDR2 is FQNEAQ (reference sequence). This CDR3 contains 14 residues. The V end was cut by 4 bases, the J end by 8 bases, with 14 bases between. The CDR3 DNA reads TGTGCCAGCAGCTCCCGGGTACGAGGGGAAAAACTGTTTTTT. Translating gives CASSSRVRGEKLFF.

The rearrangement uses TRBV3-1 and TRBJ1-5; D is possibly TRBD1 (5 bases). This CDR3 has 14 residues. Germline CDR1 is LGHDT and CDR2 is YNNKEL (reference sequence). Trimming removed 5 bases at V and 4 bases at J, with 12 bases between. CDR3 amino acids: CASSTQGLNQPQHF. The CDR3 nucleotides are TGTGCCAGCAGCACCCAGGGACTGAATCAGCCCCAGCATTTT. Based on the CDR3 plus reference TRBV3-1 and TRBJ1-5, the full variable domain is DTAVSQTPKYLVTQMGNDKSIKCEQNLGHDTMYWYKQDSKKFLKIMFSYNNKELIINETVPNRFSPKSPDKAHLNLHINSLELGDSAVYFCASSTQGLNQPQHFGDGTRLSIL.

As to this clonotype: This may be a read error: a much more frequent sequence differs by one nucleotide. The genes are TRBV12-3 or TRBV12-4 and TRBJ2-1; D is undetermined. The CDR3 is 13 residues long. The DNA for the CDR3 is TGTACCAGCAGTTTAGACACAGTTAATGAGCAGTTCTTC. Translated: CTSSLDTVNEQFF.

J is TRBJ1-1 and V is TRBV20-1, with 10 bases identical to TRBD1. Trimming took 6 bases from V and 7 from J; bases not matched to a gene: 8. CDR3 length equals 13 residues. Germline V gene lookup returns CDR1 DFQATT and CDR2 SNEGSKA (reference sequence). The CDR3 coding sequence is TGCAGTGCAAGACAGGGGGCGCTAGGTGAAGCTTTCTTT. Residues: CSARQGALGEAFF.

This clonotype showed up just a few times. CDR3 protein: CATSRTDGINEKLFF. CDR3 DNA: TGTGCCACCAGCAGAACCGACGGTATTAATGAAAAACTGTTTTTT. The chain combines TRBV15 with TRBJ1-4; D unresolved. From germline, CDR1 is LNHNV and CDR2 YYDKDF (reference sequence). The CDR3 spans 15 residues. Trimming left V 2 bases short and J 4 bases short, with 11 bases between. The whole variable domain, remainder taken from reference TRBV15 and TRBJ1-4, is DAMVIQNPRYQVTQFGKPVTLSCSQTLNHNVMYWYQQKSSQAPKLLFHYYDKDFNNEADTPDNFQSRRPNTSFCFLDIRSPGLGDTAMYLCATSRTDGINEKLFFGSGTQLSVL.

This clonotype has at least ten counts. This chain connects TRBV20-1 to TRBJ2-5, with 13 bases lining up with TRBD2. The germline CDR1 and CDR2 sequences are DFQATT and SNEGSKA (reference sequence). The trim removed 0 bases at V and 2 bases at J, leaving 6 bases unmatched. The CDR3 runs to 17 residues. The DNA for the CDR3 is TGCAGTGCTAGAGATGAACTAGCGGGGGGGCTACAAGAGACCCAGTACTTC. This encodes CSARDELAGGLQETQYF.

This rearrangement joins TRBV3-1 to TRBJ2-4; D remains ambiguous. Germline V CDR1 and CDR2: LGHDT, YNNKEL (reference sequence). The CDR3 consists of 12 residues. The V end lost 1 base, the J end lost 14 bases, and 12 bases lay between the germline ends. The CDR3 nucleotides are TGTGCCAGCAGCCAAGGGGCGACTTCCAAGTACTTC. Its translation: CASSQGATSKYF.

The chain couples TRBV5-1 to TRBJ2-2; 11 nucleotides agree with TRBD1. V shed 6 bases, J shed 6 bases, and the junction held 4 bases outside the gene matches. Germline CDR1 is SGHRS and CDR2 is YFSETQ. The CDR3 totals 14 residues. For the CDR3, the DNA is TGCGCCAGCAATCCGGGACAGGGGGCCGGGGAGCTGTTTTTT. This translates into CASNPGQGAGELFF.